The present entry profiles one T cell receptor (beta chain) with its context. Germline CDR1 reads SGHAT; CDR2 reads FQNNGV. Trimming stripped 1 base from V and 10 bases from J, with 16 bases between. The CDR3 contains 15 residues. In the original processing: Estimates of nucleated cell counts were drawn from the amplification of reference gene primers. The data were produced by immunoSEQ multiplex PCR, yet TCRdb's version contains in-frame clones alone and is incomplete. The V and J calls and clone size come from that table; D and trimming were worked out from the DNA. The sample has about 99,000 clones, around 90% seen once; the top ten hold approximately 3.1%. The data are from a study of blood T cell repertoires in COVID-19. Study details: Nucleic acid was either cDNA or gDNA, and it came from T cells, B-cell-depleted T cells, or PBMCs.

The rearrangement joins TRBV11-2 to TRBJ1-4; TRBD1 is a possible D gene (5 bases). The specimen sequenced was peripheral blood. This receptor was obtained from a man in his fifties or sixties in a cohort sampled during active COVID-19. The CDR3 here is CASSLAPGFERKLFF. CDR3 DNA: TGTGCCAGCAGCTTAGCGCCAGGGTTCGAGCGAAAACTGTTTTTT.